The 4 T cell receptor beta chains given below trace back to one sample, sequenced in a study of blood T cells in healthy people across ages. Primers used in a second PCR of roughly 6 to 11 cycles were a sample-barcoded 5' primer and a J-beta primer mix. TCRdb reprocessed the 5' RACE reads with MiXCR, giving one entry per CDR3 protein. The sample includes 890,000 or so distinct CDR3 sequences, roughly 60% seen only once; the top ten take 25% to 35%. The specimen was blood. Every receptor here comes from a young man in good health.

In its sample, this clonotype was seen once. This rearrangement joins TRBV3-1 to TRBJ1-2; possibly TRBD1 for D (6 bases). CDR1 is LGHDT and CDR2 is YNNKEL in the germline V gene (reference sequence). V lost 3 bases and J 5 bases, leaving 19 bases between the germline ends. The length of the CDR3 is 16 residues. As DNA, the CDR3 is TGTGCCAGCAGCCATAAACAGGGCCCACTTTATTATGGCTACACCTTC. Translated, it gives CASSHKQGPLYYGYTF.

V gene TRBV15 combines with J gene TRBJ2-3; unclear D gene. This CDR3 is 15 amino acids long. Germline-derived CDR1 and CDR2 are LNHNV and YYDKDF (reference sequence). Trimming left V 8 bases short and J 4 bases short, with 19 bases between. This chain's CDR3 is CATGEGPRLPDTQYF. The CDR3, as DNA: TGTGCCACCGGGGAAGGGCCGCGACTCCCAGATACGCAGTATTTT.

This clonotype was observed many times. The V and J genes are TRBV20-1 and TRBJ2-5; the D is unclear. Trimming left V 5 bases short and J 2 bases short, with 15 bases between. The germline gives CDR1 DFQATT, CDR2 SNEGSKA (reference sequence). The CDR3 covers 14 residues. This chain's CDR3 is CSASQLSVQETQYF. DNA of the CDR3: TGCAGTGCTTCACAGCTCAGTGTTCAAGAGACCCAGTACTTC.

The rearrangement uses TRBV27 and TRBJ2-7; the D gene is possibly TRBD2 (6 bases). This CDR3 has 15 residues. The germline V gene has CDR1 MNHEY and CDR2 SMNVEV (reference sequence). The V end was cut by 6 bases, the J end by 2 bases, with 17 bases between. The CDR3 region has the DNA TGTGCCAGCAGCTACGATCCACTAGCCCCCTACGAGCAGTACTTC. Its protein is CASSYDPLAPYEQYF.